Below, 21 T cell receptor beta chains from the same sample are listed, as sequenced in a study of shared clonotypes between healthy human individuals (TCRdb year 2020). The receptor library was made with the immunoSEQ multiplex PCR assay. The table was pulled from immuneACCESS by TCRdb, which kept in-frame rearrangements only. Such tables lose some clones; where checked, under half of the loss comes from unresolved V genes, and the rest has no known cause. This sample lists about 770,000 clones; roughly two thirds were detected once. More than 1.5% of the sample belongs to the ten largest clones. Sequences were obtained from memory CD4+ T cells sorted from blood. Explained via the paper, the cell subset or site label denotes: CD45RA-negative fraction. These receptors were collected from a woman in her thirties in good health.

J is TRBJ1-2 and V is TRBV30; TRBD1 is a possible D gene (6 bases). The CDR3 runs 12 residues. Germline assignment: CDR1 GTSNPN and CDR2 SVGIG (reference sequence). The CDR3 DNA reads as TGTAGCTTACGGACAGCTAACTATGGCTACACCTTC. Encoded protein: CSLRTANYGYTF.

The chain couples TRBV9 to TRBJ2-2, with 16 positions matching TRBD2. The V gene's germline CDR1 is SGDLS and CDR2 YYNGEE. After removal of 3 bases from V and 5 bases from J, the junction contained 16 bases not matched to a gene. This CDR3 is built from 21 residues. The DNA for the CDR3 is TGTGCCAGCAGCGAATTTAGAGGGGGACTAGCGGGAGGGTATGGGACCGGGGAGCTGTTTTTT. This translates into CASSEFRGGLAGGYGTGELFF.

CDR3 sequence: CASSQPTSGRLYEQFF. The CDR3 DNA is TGCGCCAGCAGCCAGCCGACTAGCGGGAGGCTGTATGAGCAGTTCTTC. This chain links TRBV4-1 with TRBJ2-1; 13 bases map to TRBD2. Germline V gives CDR1 MGHRA, CDR2 YSYEKL. The junction had 7 bases not matched to a gene; V was cut back by 3 bases and J by 8 bases. The CDR3 is made up of 16 amino acids.

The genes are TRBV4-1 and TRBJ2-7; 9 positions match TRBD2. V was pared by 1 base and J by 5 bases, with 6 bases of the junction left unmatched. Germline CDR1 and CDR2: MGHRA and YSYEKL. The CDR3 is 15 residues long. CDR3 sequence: CASSQVGTSRHEQYF. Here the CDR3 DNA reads TGCGCCAGCAGCCAAGTTGGGACTAGCCGGCACGAGCAGTACTTC.

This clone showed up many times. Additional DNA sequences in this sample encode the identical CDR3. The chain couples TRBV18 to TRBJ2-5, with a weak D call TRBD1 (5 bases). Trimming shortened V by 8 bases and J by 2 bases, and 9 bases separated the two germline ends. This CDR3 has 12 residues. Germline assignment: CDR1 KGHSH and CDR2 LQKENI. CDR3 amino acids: CASRRDQETQYF. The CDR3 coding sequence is TGTGCCAGCCGCAGGGATCAAGAGACCCAGTACTTC.

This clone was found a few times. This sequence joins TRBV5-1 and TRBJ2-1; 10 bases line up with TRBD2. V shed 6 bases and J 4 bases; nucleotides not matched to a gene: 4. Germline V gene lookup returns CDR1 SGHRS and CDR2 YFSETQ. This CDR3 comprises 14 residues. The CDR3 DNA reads TGCGCCAGCACCGTAGCGGGAGGATACAATGAGCAGTTCTTC. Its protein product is CASTVAGGYNEQFF. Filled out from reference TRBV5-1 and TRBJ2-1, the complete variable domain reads KAGVTQTPRYLIKTRGQQVTLSCSPISGHRSVSWYQQTPGQGLQFLFEYFSETQRNKGNFPGRFSGRQFSNSRSEMNVSTLELGDSALYLCASTVAGGYNEQFFGPGTRLTVL.

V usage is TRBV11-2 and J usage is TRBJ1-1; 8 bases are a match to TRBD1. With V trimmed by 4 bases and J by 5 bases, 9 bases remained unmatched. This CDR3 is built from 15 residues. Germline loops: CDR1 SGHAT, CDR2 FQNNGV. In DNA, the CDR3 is TGTGCCAGCAGCTCAGGAAGACAGGGGAGGACTGAAGCTTTCTTT. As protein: CASSSGRQGRTEAFF.

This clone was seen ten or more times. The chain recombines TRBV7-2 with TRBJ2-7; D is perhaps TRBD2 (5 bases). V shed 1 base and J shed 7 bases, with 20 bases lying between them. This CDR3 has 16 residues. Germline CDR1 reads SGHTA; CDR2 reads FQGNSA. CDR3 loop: CASSLVASLGPWEQYF. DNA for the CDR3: TGTGCCAGCAGCTTAGTTGCTAGCCTAGGCCCCTGGGAGCAGTACTTC.

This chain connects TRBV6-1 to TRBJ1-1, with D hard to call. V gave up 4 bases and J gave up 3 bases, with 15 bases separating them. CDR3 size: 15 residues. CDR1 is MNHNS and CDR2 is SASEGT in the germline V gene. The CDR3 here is CASSVAGLFDTEAFF. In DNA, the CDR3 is TGTGCCAGCAGTGTTGCCGGTTTATTCGACACTGAAGCTTTCTTT.

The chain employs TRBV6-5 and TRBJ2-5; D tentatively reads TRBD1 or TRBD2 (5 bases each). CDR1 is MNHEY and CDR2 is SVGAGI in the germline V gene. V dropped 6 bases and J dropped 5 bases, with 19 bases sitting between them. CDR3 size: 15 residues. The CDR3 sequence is CASSSGFGGRETQYF. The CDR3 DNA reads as TGTGCCAGCAGCTCTGGGTTTGGGGGTCGGGAGACCCAGTACTTC.

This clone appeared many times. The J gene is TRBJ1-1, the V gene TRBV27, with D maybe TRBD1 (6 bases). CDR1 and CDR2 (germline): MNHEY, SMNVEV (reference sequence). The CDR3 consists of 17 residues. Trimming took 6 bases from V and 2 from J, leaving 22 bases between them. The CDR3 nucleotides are TGTGCCAGCAGATCCCCCAACAGGGCGGTGGGAAACACTGAAGCTTTCTTT. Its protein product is CASRSPNRAVGNTEAFF.

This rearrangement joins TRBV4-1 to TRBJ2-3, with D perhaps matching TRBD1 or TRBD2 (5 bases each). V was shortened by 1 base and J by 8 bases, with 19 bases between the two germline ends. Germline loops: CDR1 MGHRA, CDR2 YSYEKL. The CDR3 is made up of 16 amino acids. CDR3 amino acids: CASSQAYFGGASTQYF. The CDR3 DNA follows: TGCGCCAGCAGCCAAGCCTACTTTGGGGGAGCAAGTACGCAGTATTTT.

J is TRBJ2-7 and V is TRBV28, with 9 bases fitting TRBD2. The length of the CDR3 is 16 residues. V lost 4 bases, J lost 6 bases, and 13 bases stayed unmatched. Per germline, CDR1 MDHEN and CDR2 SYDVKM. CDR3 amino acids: CASSSSGGRGLGEQYF. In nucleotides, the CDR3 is TGTGCCAGCAGTTCCTCCGGCGGGAGGGGTCTAGGCGAGCAGTACTTC.

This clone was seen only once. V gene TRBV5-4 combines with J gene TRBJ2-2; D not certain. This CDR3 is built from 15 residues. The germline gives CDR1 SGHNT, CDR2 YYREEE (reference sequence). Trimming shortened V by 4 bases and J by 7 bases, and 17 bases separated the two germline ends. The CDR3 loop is CASSPDGPTNGELFF. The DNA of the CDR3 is TGTGCCAGCAGCCCCGATGGCCCCACAAACGGGGAGCTGTTTTTT.

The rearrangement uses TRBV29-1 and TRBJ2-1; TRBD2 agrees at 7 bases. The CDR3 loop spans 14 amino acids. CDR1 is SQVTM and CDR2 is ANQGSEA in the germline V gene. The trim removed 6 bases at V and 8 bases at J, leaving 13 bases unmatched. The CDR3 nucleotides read TGCAGCGTGGAGGGGAGGGCCGGCGTCGATGAGCAGTTCTTC. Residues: CSVEGRAGVDEQFF.

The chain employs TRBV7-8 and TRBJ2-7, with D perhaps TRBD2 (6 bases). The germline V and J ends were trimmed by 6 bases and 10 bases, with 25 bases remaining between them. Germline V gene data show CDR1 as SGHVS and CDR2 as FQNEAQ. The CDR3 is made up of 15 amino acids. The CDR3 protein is CASRTDLTGSHLQYF. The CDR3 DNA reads TGTGCCAGCAGAACAGACCTGACCGGGAGCCATCTCCAGTACTTC.

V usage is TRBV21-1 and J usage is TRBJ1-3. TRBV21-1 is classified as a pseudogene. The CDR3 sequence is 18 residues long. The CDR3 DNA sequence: TGTGCCAGCAGCCCTCGGGCACCCGGGACTACCTCTGGAAACACCATATATTTT. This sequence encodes CASSPRAPGTTSGNTIYF.

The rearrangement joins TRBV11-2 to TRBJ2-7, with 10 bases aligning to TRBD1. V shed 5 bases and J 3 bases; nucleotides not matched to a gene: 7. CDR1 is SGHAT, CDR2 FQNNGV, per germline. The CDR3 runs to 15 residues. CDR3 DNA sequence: TGTGCCAGCAGCGTCCGGGACAGGGGTATCTACGAGCAGTACTTC. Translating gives CASSVRDRGIYEQYF.

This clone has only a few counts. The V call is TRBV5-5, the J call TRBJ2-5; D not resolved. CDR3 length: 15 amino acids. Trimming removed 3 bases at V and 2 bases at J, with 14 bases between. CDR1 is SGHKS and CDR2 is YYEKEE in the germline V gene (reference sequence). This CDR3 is CASSSTSQKQETQYF. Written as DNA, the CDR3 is TGTGCCAGCAGCTCCACGAGCCAGAAGCAAGAGACCCAGTACTTC.

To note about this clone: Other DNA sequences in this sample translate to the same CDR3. The DNA of the CDR3 is TGCGCCAGCAGCCAATCCACAGATACGCAGTATTTT. Translated: CASSQSTDTQYF. V gene TRBV4-1 combines with J gene TRBJ2-3; D is unclear. Deletions cut 2 bases from V and 2 bases from J, with 2 bases between. CDR3 length equals 12 residues. CDR1 is MGHRA, CDR2 YSYEKL, per germline.

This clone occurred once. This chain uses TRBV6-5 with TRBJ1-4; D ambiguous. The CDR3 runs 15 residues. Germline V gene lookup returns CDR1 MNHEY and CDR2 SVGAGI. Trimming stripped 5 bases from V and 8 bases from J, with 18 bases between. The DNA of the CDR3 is TGTGCCAGCAGTATCCGAGGGAGAGGCCTCGAAAAACTGTTTTTT. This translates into CASSIRGRGLEKLFF.